These 27 T cell receptor beta chains were sequenced from one sample in a study of beta chain features in type 1 diabetes. Expressed TCRB transcripts were sequenced because the isolated RNA had all been reverse transcribed beforehand. TCRdb's table, derived via immunoSEQ multiplex PCR, lists solely in-frame clones and lacks some. The sample lists some 330,000 clones; approximately 10% were seen once. What was sequenced was naive CD4+ T cells from blood. Source of these receptors: a woman aged 25 to 39 in good health.

The chain couples TRBV7-9 to TRBJ2-4, with 7 bases fitting TRBD1. In germline, CDR1 is SEHNR, CDR2 FQNEAQ (reference sequence). J gave up 8 bases and V 3 bases, and 7 bases lay outside the gene matches. This CDR3 comprises 14 residues. As DNA, the CDR3 is TGTGCCAGCAGCTTGACAGGGTTAGGGGACATTCAGTACTTC. It translates to CASSLTGLGDIQYF.

V and J are TRBV19 and TRBJ1-1; a weak D match, TRBD1 (5 bases). The CDR3 spans 15 residues. Germline V gives CDR1 LNHDA, CDR2 SQIVND (reference sequence). V was clipped by 6 bases and J by 0 bases, with 14 bases between them. The CDR3 loop is CASRQDRALNTEAFF. CDR3 sequence (DNA): TGTGCCAGTAGACAAGACAGAGCTTTGAACACTGAAGCTTTCTTT.

The V call is TRBV9, the J call TRBJ2-3; D is unclear. The CDR3 runs to 14 residues. Trimming removed 0 bases from V and 3 bases from J, with 8 bases in between. The germline V gene encodes CDR1 SGDLS and CDR2 YYNGEE. The CDR3 DNA sequence: TGTGCCAGCAGCGTAGAAGCAGGTACAGATACGCAGTATTTT. It yields the protein CASSVEAGTDTQYF.

This clone turned up a few times. The chain is built from TRBV13 and TRBJ1-1, with 8 positions matching TRBD1. CDR3 length: 15 residues. The germline gives CDR1 PRHDT, CDR2 FYEKMQ (reference sequence). Unmatched junction bases numbered 6, after V lost 5 bases and J lost 1 base. The CDR3 DNA sequence: TGTGCCAGCAGCGGCTACAGGGGGAGGAACACTGAAGCTTTCTTT. As protein: CASSGYRGRNTEAFF.

The chain combines TRBV27 with TRBJ1-5, with 7 nucleotides matching TRBD1. CDR3 size: 16 residues. The V segment lost 5 bases and the J segment 3 bases; nucleotides outside the gene matches: 10. The V gene's germline CDR1 is MNHEY and CDR2 SMNVEV (reference sequence). As DNA, the CDR3 is TGTGCCAGCAGTAACCGGCCGACAGGGATCAATCAGCCCCAGCATTTT. This codes for CASSNRPTGINQPQHF.

This clone has a handful of counts. J is TRBJ2-4 and V is TRBV4-2; a weak D match, TRBD1 (6 bases). The germline V gene encodes CDR1 LGHNA and CDR2 YNFKEQ. Trimming removed 5 bases from V and 0 bases from J, with 11 bases in between. CDR3 length equals 15 residues. The CDR3 region has the DNA TGTGCCAGCAGCTCGGACAGTGAAGCCAAAAACATTCAGTACTTC. Its protein product is CASSSDSEAKNIQYF.

This clone was seen more than once but under ten times. Other nucleotide sequences from this sample produce the same CDR3. The J gene is TRBJ2-5, the V gene TRBV5-1; D perhaps matches TRBD2 (5 bases). Germline CDR1 and CDR2: SGHRS and YFSETQ. The V gene lost 0 bases and the J gene lost 4 bases, with 7 bases spanning the gap. The CDR3 has 13 amino acids. The CDR3 reads CASSLGGSETQYF. The CDR3 DNA reads as TGCGCCAGCAGCTTGGGAGGGTCAGAGACCCAGTACTTC.

V usage is TRBV30 and J usage is TRBJ2-5; D remains ambiguous. The CDR3 has 10 residues. In germline, CDR1 is GTSNPN, CDR2 SVGIG (reference sequence). Trimming shortened V by 1 base and J by 9 bases, and 6 bases separated the two germline ends. The chain's CDR3 is CAWSGEAQYF. As DNA, the CDR3 is TGTGCCTGGAGTGGTGAGGCCCAGTACTTC.

The chain couples TRBV18 to TRBJ2-5; possible D gene TRBD2, 5 bases. CDR1 is KGHSH and CDR2 is LQKENI in the germline V gene. The CDR3 runs to 15 residues. V lost 0 bases to trimming and J lost 4 bases, with 12 bases between them. The CDR3 coding sequence is TGTGCCAGCTCACCACCGTCGAGGGTCAGAGAGACCCAGTACTTC. Its protein is CASSPPSRVRETQYF. The complete variable domain, with remaining parts taken from reference TRBV18 and TRBJ2-5, reads NAGVMQNPRHLVRRRGQEARLRCSPMKGHSHVYWYRQLPEEGLKFMVYLQKENIIDESGMPKERFSAEFPKEGPSILRIQQVVRGDSAAYFCASSPPSRVRETQYFGPGTRLLVL.

The gene calls are TRBV7-2 and TRBJ2-3, with D unresolved. This CDR3 contains 14 residues. Germline lookup yields CDR1 SGHTA and CDR2 FQGNSA. V lost 2 bases, J lost 2 bases, and 8 bases lay in between. The CDR3 protein is CASSLSSVTDTQYF. CDR3 sequence (DNA): TGTGCCAGCAGCTTATCCTCTGTCACAGATACGCAGTATTTT.

This rearrangement joins TRBV7-9 to TRBJ2-7; 7 nucleotides agree with TRBD2. The CDR3 has 13 residues. Trimming removed 5 bases from V and 5 bases from J; junction bases left unmatched: 6. Per the germline V gene, CDR1 is SEHNR and CDR2 is FQNEAQ (reference sequence). The CDR3: CASSKERGHEQYF. CDR3 nucleotides: TGTGCCAGCAGCAAGGAGCGGGGCCACGAGCAGTACTTC. Drawing the rest from reference TRBV7-9 and TRBJ2-7, the complete variable domain is DTGVSQNPRHKITKRGQNVTFRCDPISEHNRLYWYRQTLGQGPEFLTYFQNEAQLEKSRLLSDRFSAERPKGSFSTLEIQRTEQGDSAMYLCASSKERGHEQYFGPGTRLTVT.

This clone showed up just a few times. The CDR3 reads CASSPMYEQYF. DNA for the CDR3: TGTGCCAGCAGCCCAATGTACGAGCAGTACTTC. The rearrangement links TRBV7-9 to TRBJ2-7; no clear D. This CDR3 has 11 amino acids. Germline CDR1 is SEHNR and CDR2 is FQNEAQ (reference sequence). V was pared by 5 bases and J by 4 bases, with 6 bases between.

The chain combines TRBV7-2 with TRBJ1-2, with 9 bases fitting TRBD1. This CDR3 region has 14 residues. V lost 7 bases to trimming and J lost 7 bases; unmatched junction nucleotides: 10. Germline CDR1 and CDR2: SGHTA and FQGNSA. CDR3 sequence (DNA): TGTGCCAGCAATCTATGGGACAGGGATTTTGGCTACACCTTC. It codes for CASNLWDRDFGYTF.

This clone was seen a handful of times. The chain combines TRBV28 with TRBJ2-3; TRBD2 agrees at 10 bases. Looked up from germline, CDR1 is MDHEN and CDR2 is SYDVKM. V was pared by 0 bases and J by 2 bases, with 5 bases of the junction left unmatched. This CDR3 has 17 residues. CDR3 amino acids: CASSLWGTSVSTDTQYF. Here the CDR3 DNA reads TGTGCCAGCAGTTTATGGGGGACTAGCGTTTCCACAGATACGCAGTATTTT.

Points on this clone: Other DNA sequences in the same sample also yield this CDR3. The genes are TRBV28 and TRBJ2-7; D not certain. CDR1 is MDHEN and CDR2 is SYDVKM in the germline V gene. V was shortened by 2 bases and J by 3 bases, with 5 bases between the two germline ends. This CDR3 contains 12 residues. The CDR3 is CASSLPSYEQYF. DNA for the CDR3: TGTGCCAGCAGTTTACCCAGCTACGAGCAGTACTTC.

V usage is TRBV9 and J usage is TRBJ2-2; 8 nucleotides match TRBD2. Trimming took 7 bases from V and 3 from J; bases not matched to a gene: 8. The germline V gene has CDR1 SGDLS and CDR2 YYNGEE. The CDR3 runs 15 residues. The DNA of the CDR3 is TGTGCCAGCCAACAGCGGGAGCGCGACACCGGGGAGCTGTTTTTT. Encoded protein: CASQQRERDTGELFF.

CDR3 nucleotides: TGTGCCTGGAGTCCGGGGAACCAAGAGACCCAGTACTTC. The encoded protein is CAWSPGNQETQYF. The chain joins TRBV30 to TRBJ2-5, with D possibly matching TRBD2 (5 bases). The germline V gene encodes CDR1 GTSNPN and CDR2 SVGIG (reference sequence). The CDR3 contains 13 residues. V was shortened by 2 bases and J by 0 bases, with 7 bases between the two germline ends.

The chain employs TRBV19 and TRBJ1-5; D gene uncertain. Trimming removed 3 bases at V and 4 bases at J, with 10 bases between. This CDR3 is built from 14 residues. CDR1 and CDR2 from the germline V gene are LNHDA and SQIVND (reference sequence). The CDR3 nucleotides are TGTGCCAGTAGTATCGAGCCGGGGAATCAGCCCCAGCATTTT. It yields the protein CASSIEPGNQPQHF.

The rearrangement uses TRBV18 and TRBJ2-1; 8 positions agree with TRBD1. Germline trimming cut 3 bases from V and 8 bases from J; bases unmatched to any gene: 6. This CDR3 has 14 residues. CDR1 and CDR2 from the germline V gene are KGHSH and LQKENI. The CDR3 DNA reads TGTGCCAGCTCACCTAGGACAGGGTCCCATGAGCAGTTCTTC. Protein sequence: CASSPRTGSHEQFF.

The chain recombines TRBV6-5 with TRBJ2-1, with D unclear. Germline-derived CDR1 and CDR2 are MNHEY and SVGAGI. The V end lost 7 bases, the J end lost 6 bases, and 7 bases lay between the germline ends. This CDR3 region has 11 residues. The CDR3 sequence is CASTLFNEQFF. The CDR3 coding sequence is TGTGCCAGCACTCTCTTCAATGAGCAGTTCTTC.

This chain links TRBV28 with TRBJ1-5; D is unresolved. The CDR3 has 16 residues. V was cut by 4 bases and J by 2 bases, with 15 bases left in between. Germline V gene lookup returns CDR1 MDHEN and CDR2 SYDVKM. CDR3 residues: CASSSNRGLGNQPQHF. CDR3 nucleotide sequence: TGTGCCAGCAGTTCGAACAGAGGACTAGGCAATCAGCCCCAGCATTTT.

This clone has more than one count but fewer than ten. V gene TRBV18 combines with J gene TRBJ2-7; 10 positions match TRBD2. From germline, CDR1 is KGHSH and CDR2 LQKENI. J lost 4 bases, V lost 6 bases, and 9 bases had no gene match. The CDR3 runs 15 residues. CDR3 in amino acids: CASSLIGTSDYEQYF. DNA of the CDR3: TGTGCCAGCTCCCTCATTGGGACTAGCGATTACGAGCAGTACTTC.

In this sample, this clone turned up a few times. The chain combines TRBV9 with TRBJ2-3; 7 bases fit TRBD2. The CDR3 is 16 residues long. Trimming removed 4 bases from V and 0 bases from J; junction bases left unmatched: 8. Per the germline V gene, CDR1 is SGDLS and CDR2 is YYNGEE. The CDR3 sequence: CASSLERLASTDTQYF. Written as DNA, the CDR3 is TGTGCCAGCAGCCTAGAGCGACTAGCTAGCACAGATACGCAGTATTTT.

V and J are TRBV6-1 and TRBJ2-6; TRBD2 is a possible D gene (5 bases). The CDR3 sequence is 15 residues long. V lost 7 bases to trimming and J lost 0 bases, with 10 bases between them. Germline CDR1 and CDR2: MNHNS and SASEGT. CDR3 nucleotides: TGTGCCAGCAAGTTGGGGAGCTCTGGGGCCAACGTCCTGACTTTC. This sequence encodes CASKLGSSGANVLTF.

Concerning this clone: The junction departs from germline at one end; a sequencing error may be responsible. The J gene is TRBJ2-7, the V gene TRBV28, with unresolved D. CDR3 length: 13 residues. CDR1 is MDHEN and CDR2 is SYDVKM in the germline V gene. Here the CDR3 reads CASSLYGSPRWNF. The CDR3 nucleotides are TGTGCCAGCAGTTTATACGGGTCCCCCCGCTGGAACTTC. Together with reference TRBV28 and TRBJ2-7, the CDR3 gives the full variable domain: DVKVTQSSRYLVKRTGEKVFLECVQDMDHENMFWYRQDPGLGLRLIYFSYDVKMKEKGDIPEGYSVSREKKERFSLILESASTNQTSMYLCASSLYGSPRWNFGPGTRLTVT.

This clone showed up just a few times. The rearrangement joins TRBV4-3 to TRBJ1-2; D gene unclear. The CDR3 length is 17 residues. Trimming left V 1 base short and J 0 bases short, with 15 bases between. Germline V gene sequence: CDR1 LGHNA, CDR2 YSLEER. In DNA, the CDR3 is TGCGCCAGCAGCCAAGTTGGACTGGGCAGTACTAACTATGGCTACACCTTC. Protein: CASSQVGLGSTNYGYTF.

This chain links TRBV4-2 with TRBJ2-5; 7 nucleotides agree with TRBD1. With 0 bases clipped from V and 5 bases from J, the junction kept 6 bases outside the gene matches. This CDR3 is built from 15 residues. The germline gives CDR1 LGHNA, CDR2 YNFKEQ. CDR3 bases: TGTGCCAGCAGCCAAGATAGATGGGGACAGGAGACCCAGTACTTC. Translated, it gives CASSQDRWGQETQYF.